The source of this T cell receptor beta chain is a study of blood T cell repertoires in COVID-19. Whole-study context: Samples came from the United States, Italy and Spain, spanning acute and convalescent COVID-19. T cells, B-cell-depleted T cells, or PBMCs provided the cDNA or gDNA that served as material.

Methods used by the authors: Amplification from reference gene primers served as the basis for estimated nucleated cell counts. Sequenced by immunoSEQ multiplex PCR; TCRdb stores in-frame clones only, minus some. V and J calls and clone size follow that table, whereas D and trimming were derived from the DNA. The table shows about 100,000 clones, with 70% to 80% occurring only once. This sequence originates from a man aged 70-80 years with active or convalescent COVID-19. The sample taken for sequencing was peripheral blood.

The chain's CDR3 is CASSGEFEGYYTF. For the CDR3, the DNA is TGTGCCAGCAGTGGCGAATTCGAGGGCTACTACACCTTC. The rearrangement links TRBV6-6 to TRBJ1-2; no firm D call. This CDR3 contains 13 residues. The germline CDR1 and CDR2 sequences are MNHNY and SVGAGI (reference sequence). The V gene lost 5 bases and the J gene lost 10 bases, with 17 bases spanning the gap.